This is a list of T cell receptor beta chains from one sample in a study of Graves' ophthalmopathy and Graves' hyperthyroidism. Each CDR3 protein is one row after TCRdb ran MiXCR on the multiplex PCR reads. The data show 200,000 to 250,000 distinct CDR3 sequences, with over 25% seen just once and about 9.3% held by the top ten. The sequenced material came from peripheral blood. The origin of the receptors is a man aged 45-65 years with Graves' ophthalmopathy. CDR3s include the opening cysteine and the closing phenylalanine or tryptophan. The D gene is left open where the match is weak. The size of a clone is reported for some rows only, either as once, few or many, or as a class for expanded clones.

TRBD1,NA,TRBV6-5,TRBJ2-5,TGTGCCAGCAGTTTGAAAGGGACAGGGACCCCCCAGACCCAGTACTTC,CASSLKGTGTPQTQYF
TRBD2,NA,TRBV12-3/TRBV12-4,TRBJ2-7,TGTGCCAGCAGTCTCGAATTAGCGGGAGGCTCCTACGAGCAGTACTTC,CASSLELAGGSYEQYF
NA,many,TRBV6-1,TRBJ2-7,TGTGCCAGCAGAGGCCCCGGGGGGCAACCTACGGAGCAGTACTTC,CASRGPGGQPTEQYF
NA,NA,TRBV28,TRBJ2-4,TGTGCCAGCAGTTTTACGAGGTTCAGAAGCATTCAGTACTTC,CASSFTRFRSIQYF
NA,NA,TRBV6-2/TRBV6-3,TRBJ1-2,TGTGCCAGCAGTTTGGCGGGGGACTATGGCTACACCTTC,CASSLAGDYGYTF
TRBD1,many,TRBV12-3/TRBV12-4,TRBJ2-5,TGTGCCAGCAGTATCGGGACAGGGAGAGAGACCCAGTACTTC,CASSIGTGRETQYF
TRBD1,many,TRBV5-1,TRBJ2-7,TGCGCCAGCAGCCCTGGGACAGGGCTGAGCGAGCAGTACTTC,CASSPGTGLSEQYF
NA,many,TRBV11-2,TRBJ2-5,TGTGCCAGCAGCTTATACAGCGGGGAGACCCAGTACTTC,CASSLYSGETQYF
TRBD1,many,TRBV20-1,TRBJ1-2,TGCAGTGCCGAAAGCCGAACAGGGGACTATGGCTACACCTTC,CSAESRTGDYGYTF
TRBD2,many,TRBV12-3/TRBV12-4,TRBJ2-5,TGTGCCAGCAGTTCTAGCGGGAAGGAGACCCAGTACTTC,CASSSSGKETQYF
NA,NA,TRBV19,TRBJ2-6,TGTGCCAGTAGCTACAGTTCTGGGGCCAACGTCCTGACTTTC,CASSYSSGANVLTF
NA,NA,TRBV30,TRBJ2-7,TGTGCCTGGAGTGTAGGTTTCTACGAGCAGTACTTC,CAWSVGFYEQYF
TRBD1,many,TRBV5-4,TRBJ2-5,TGTGCCAGCAGCTTGCCTGACAGGGGGCAACCCTGGGGCCAAGAGACCCAGTACTTC,CASSLPDRGQPWGQETQYF
TRBD1,NA,TRBV15,TRBJ1-6,TGTGCCACCAGCAGAGGGAGGGACAGGAGTTCACCCCTCCACTTT,CATSRGRDRSSPLHF
NA,NA,TRBV7-8,TRBJ1-1,TGTGCCAGCAGCTTAATTATGGACACTGAAGCTTTCTTT,CASSLIMDTEAFF
TRBD1,few,TRBV12-3/TRBV12-4,TRBJ2-7,TGTGCCAGCAGTCAGGGGGGACAGGGGACCTACGAGCAGTACTTC,CASSQGGQGTYEQYF
NA,NA,TRBV12-3/TRBV12-4,TRBJ1-5,TGTGCCAGCAGTTTAGGGTCGCAGGGTATCTGGCCCCAGCATTTT,CASSLGSQGIWPQHF
NA,NA,TRBV15,TRBJ1-5,TGTGCCACCAGCAGAGATGGGAATAGCAATCAGCCCCAGCATTTT,CATSRDGNSNQPQHF
TRBD1,NA,TRBV28,TRBJ1-2,TGTGCCAGCAACTTGTCTCCCGGGACAGGGGAAGGCTACACCTTC,CASNLSPGTGEGYTF
TRBD1,NA,TRBV14,TRBJ1-1,TGTGCCAGCAGCCAAATCAACAGGGGTGTAACTTTCTTT,CASSQINRGVTFF
TRBD2,NA,TRBV12-3/TRBV12-4,TRBJ2-7,TGTGCCAGCAGTTTCGTGGGACTAGCGGCCTCCTACGAGCAGTACTTC,CASSFVGLAASYEQYF
TRBD1,many,TRBV18,TRBJ2-4,TGTGCCAGCTCAGAGGACAGGCAAAAAAACATTCAGTACTTC,CASSEDRQKNIQYF
NA,NA,TRBV6-1,TRBJ2-7,TGTGCCAGTAAAGGGATTGTAGAGCAGTACTTC,CASKGIVEQYF
NA,many,TRBV12-3/TRBV12-4,TRBJ1-1,TGTGCCAGCAGCCCGTCCGGACTGAACACTGAAGCTTTCTTT,CASSPSGLNTEAFF
NA,few,TRBV6-5,TRBJ1-1,TGTGCCAGCAGTTACCAGGCAGGGCTGAACACTGAAGCTTTCTTT,CASSYQAGLNTEAFF
NA,NA,TRBV12-3/TRBV12-4,TRBJ2-5,TGTGCCAGCAGTTTATCATTCGGCGAAGAGACCCAGTACTTC,CASSLSFGEETQYF
NA,many,TRBV7-2,TRBJ2-7,TGTGCCAGCAGCTTAAACGGAGCCTACGAGCAGTACTTC,CASSLNGAYEQYF
TRBD1,many,TRBV24-1,TRBJ2-2,TGTGCCACCAGTGATCCAGGGACAGGGGTGACCACCGGGGAGCTGTTTTTT,CATSDPGTGVTTGELFF
NA,NA,TRBV12-3/TRBV12-4,TRBJ2-7,TGTGCCAGCAGTTTAAGGGGGGGTCCTACCTCCTACGAGCAGTACTTC,CASSLRGGPTSYEQYF
TRBD1,few,TRBV28,TRBJ2-7,TGTGCCAGCAGGTCAGACAGGGGGCCTGCCTACGAGCAGTACTTC,CASRSDRGPAYEQYF
NA,NA,TRBV6-1,TRBJ1-1,TGTGCCAGCACCCTCCAGGAAACTGAAGCTTTCTTT,CASTLQETEAFF
TRBD1,many,TRBV28,TRBJ2-5,TGTGCCAGCAGTTTACGGGACAGCCCTAGAGAGACCCAGTACTTC,CASSLRDSPRETQYF
TRBD1,NA,TRBV7-8,TRBJ1-2,TGTGCCAGCAGCCCTACCATCGGACAGGGTTTGGGCTACACCTTC,CASSPTIGQGLGYTF
NA,few,TRBV15,TRBJ2-5,TGTGCCACCAGCAGAGGTGCGAAATTGGAGACCCAGTACTTC,CATSRGAKLETQYF